Below, 27 T cell receptor beta chains from the same sample are listed, as sequenced in a study of vaccination effects on CD4 cells after COVID-19 (dated by TCRdb to the early 2020s). These receptors' targets are unknown. In the ViraFEST assay, PBMC were stimulated with viral peptide pools, and TCR sequencing was then used to find antigen-specific CD4+ T cell clonotypes based on their expansion. After less than 13 days of culture, CD4+ T cells were isolated with the EasySep CD4+ T cell isolation kit. Each participant got two doses of an mRNA SARS-CoV-2 vaccine, either BNT162b2 or mRNA-1273. The receptor library was made with the immunoSEQ multiplex PCR assay. In TCRdb, the immuneACCESS table is reduced to in-frame sequences with V and J assigned. These tables do not hold every clone; where another copy was compared, an unresolved V gene accounts for under half, and the others remain unexplained. This sample lists tens of thousands of clones; 76% were detected once. Jointly, the top ten make up about 0.86% of the sample.

The sample here was CD4+ T cells from PBMCs cultured with HCoV-OC43 spike peptides, taken after COVID-19 vaccination. The intended sense of this specimen's cell subset or site label: HCoV-OC43 spike overlapping peptide pool stimulation. The receptor source for this set is a human donor who received a COVID-19 vaccine.

V gene TRBV19 combines with J gene TRBJ1-1; a possible D gene is TRBD1 (6 bases). Germline lookup yields CDR1 LNHDA and CDR2 SQIVND (reference sequence). This CDR3 spans 17 amino acids. Trimming pared 4 bases from V and 0 bases from J, leaving 18 bases between. CDR3: CASSTRLGGGMNTEAFF. The CDR3 DNA follows: TGTGCCAGTAGTACTCGCTTAGGTGGGGGCATGAACACTGAAGCTTTCTTT.

About this clone itself: In the same sample, other DNA sequences code for this CDR3. The rearrangement links TRBV28 to TRBJ1-2, with D perhaps TRBD1 (5 bases). The germline V and J ends were trimmed by 2 bases and 1 base, with 8 bases remaining between them. Germline V gives CDR1 MDHEN, CDR2 SYDVKM. This CDR3 has 14 amino acids. This CDR3 is CASSLGQGNYGYTF. The CDR3 coding sequence is TGTGCCAGCAGTTTAGGCCAGGGTAACTATGGCTACACCTTC.

The V and J genes are TRBV5-1 and TRBJ1-6; 7 nucleotides align to TRBD1. Germline V CDR1 and CDR2: SGHRS, YFSETQ. Trimming removed 4 bases from V and 14 bases from J; junction bases left unmatched: 12. This CDR3 is 14 amino acids long. The CDR3 DNA follows: TGCGCCAGCAGCACCGGGACAGCCCCCTCTACCCTCCACTTT. Protein: CASSTGTAPSTLHF.

The chain has TRBV12-3 or TRBV12-4 and TRBJ2-2, with D perhaps TRBD2 (5 bases). The V end was cut by 6 bases, the J end by 4 bases, with 9 bases between. This CDR3 is built from 13 residues. The chain's CDR3 is CASRWTGTGELFF. The CDR3 DNA reads as TGTGCCAGCAGGTGGACTGGCACCGGGGAGCTGTTTTTT.

This chain links TRBV18 with TRBJ1-1; D is possibly TRBD1 (5 bases). This CDR3 comprises 14 residues. In germline, CDR1 is KGHSH, CDR2 LQKENI. The germline V and J ends were trimmed by 2 bases and 1 base, with 8 bases remaining between them. This chain's CDR3 is CASSPAGTNTEAFF. CDR3 coding DNA: TGTGCCAGCTCACCAGCAGGGACGAACACTGAAGCTTTCTTT.

J is TRBJ2-5 and V is TRBV2; D is possibly TRBD2 (5 bases). The V end was cut by 6 bases, the J end by 6 bases, with 11 bases between. The CDR3 contains 12 residues. The germline V gene has CDR1 SNHLY and CDR2 FYNNEI. The CDR3 nucleotides read TGTGCCAGCAGCGGGGATCCAAAGACCCAGTACTTC. This translates into CASSGDPKTQYF.

V and J are TRBV10-2 and TRBJ1-2, with D uncertain. Trimming removed 6 bases from V and 4 bases from J, with 15 bases in between. The CDR3 totals 14 residues. Germline lookup yields CDR1 WSHSY and CDR2 SAAADI. For the CDR3, the DNA is TGCGCCAGCAGGTTGGGCAGGAACTCCTATGGCTACACCTTC. This codes for CASRLGRNSYGYTF.

The gene calls are TRBV7-2 and TRBJ2-7, with TRBD1 matching 8 bases. The CDR3 loop spans 15 amino acids. Germline trimming cut 4 bases from V and 1 base from J; bases unmatched to any gene: 6. Germline V lookup: CDR1 SGHTA, CDR2 FQGNSA. CDR3 loop: CASSSDRGPSYEQYV. DNA of the CDR3: TGTGCCAGCAGCTCCGACAGGGGCCCTTCCTACGAGCAGTACGTC.

Turning to this clone: One end of the junction does not line up with germline, which may come from a read error. V gene TRBV4-3 combines with J gene TRBJ1-1, with TRBD1 matching over 10 bases. This CDR3 has 14 residues. From germline, CDR1 is LGHNA and CDR2 YSLEER. CDR3 region: CASSHQTGGFETFF. Written as DNA, the CDR3 is TGCGCCAGCAGCCACCAGACAGGGGGCTTTGAAACTTTCTTT.

The chain carries TRBV19 and TRBJ1-2, with D perhaps TRBD1 (6 bases). V lost 7 bases to trimming and J lost 4 bases, with 19 bases between them. Looked up from germline, CDR1 is LNHDA and CDR2 is SQIVND (reference sequence). The CDR3 spans 15 residues. The CDR3, as DNA: TGTGCCAGTAACCCCCACCCCAGGGGTGGCTATGGCTACACCTTC. Encoded protein: CASNPHPRGGYGYTF.

The gene calls are TRBV4-3 and TRBJ1-5; 7 nucleotides match TRBD1. With 0 bases clipped from V and 4 bases from J, the junction kept 6 bases outside the gene matches. This CDR3 is 16 amino acids long. The germline CDR1 and CDR2 sequences are LGHNA and YSLEER. Written as DNA, the CDR3 is TGCGCCAGCAGCCAAGAAAGAAAACAGGGGAATCAGCCCCAGCATTTT. It encodes CASSQERKQGNQPQHF.

V is TRBV25-1 and J is TRBJ2-3; D remains ambiguous. With 7 bases removed from V and 1 base from J, the gap between germline ends came to 9 bases. From germline, CDR1 is MGHDK and CDR2 SYGVNS. This CDR3 region has 13 residues. This CDR3 is CASTNVGTDTQYF. The CDR3 region has the DNA TGTGCCAGCACCAACGTGGGCACAGATACGCAGTATTTT.

V is TRBV6-5 and J is TRBJ1-1; D is ambiguous. Germline values: CDR1 MNHEY, CDR2 SVGAGI. The CDR3 spans 14 residues. Trimming took off 6 bases at V and 1 base at J, with 12 bases between the two ends. The CDR3 here is CASSALVSNTEAFF. As DNA, the CDR3 is TGTGCCAGCAGCGCCCTCGTTTCGAACACTGAAGCTTTCTTT.

This CDR3 reads CASSLERYYNEQFF. In nucleotides, the CDR3 is TGTGCCAGCAGTTTAGAGCGGTACTACAATGAGCAGTTCTTC. The chain joins TRBV27 to TRBJ2-1; tentatively, D is TRBD2 (5 bases). The germline gives CDR1 MNHEY, CDR2 SMNVEV (reference sequence). The CDR3 consists of 14 residues. Trimming took 2 bases from V and 3 from J, leaving 8 bases between them.

This sequence joins TRBV29-1 and TRBJ1-5, with 8 positions matching TRBD1. V lost 4 bases and J lost 6; bases outside the gene matches: 8. Germline CDR1 and CDR2: SQVTM and ANQGSEA. The CDR3 covers 14 residues. As DNA, the CDR3 is TGCAGCGTTGTAACAGGGGGAATGGGTCAGCCCCAGCATTTT. Its protein is CSVVTGGMGQPQHF.

V and J are TRBV15 and TRBJ1-5, with D perhaps matching TRBD1 (5 bases). Germline CDR1 reads LNHNV; CDR2 reads YYDKDF (reference sequence). The CDR3 is 13 residues long. V was shortened by 1 base and J by 10 bases, with 11 bases between the two germline ends. CDR3 nucleotides: TGTGCCACCAGCAGAGGGGGGGTGGGTCCCCAGCATTTT. This codes for CATSRGGVGPQHF.

V and J are TRBV4-1 and TRBJ2-1; D gene unclear. Germline CDR1 is MGHRA and CDR2 is YSYEKL. V was cut by 4 bases and J by 0 bases, with 16 bases left in between. This CDR3 contains 17 residues. CDR3 coding DNA: TGCGCCAGCAGCCCGGGCCGGGCGCGGAGCTCCTACAATGAGCAGTTCTTC. This gives the protein CASSPGRARSSYNEQFF.

The chain links TRBV9 to TRBJ1-6, with D tentatively TRBD1 (6 bases). In germline, CDR1 is SGDLS, CDR2 YYNGEE. Trimming took 3 bases from V and 0 from J, leaving 13 bases between them. CDR3 length: 17 residues. The CDR3: CASSGGQTSSYNSPLHF. The CDR3 DNA reads as TGTGCCAGCAGCGGGGGACAAACGAGCTCCTATAATTCACCCCTCCACTTT. The full variable domain, with the rest looked up from reference TRBV9 and TRBJ1-6, is DSGVTQTPKHLITATGQRVTLRCSPRSGDLSVYWYQQSLDQGLQFLIQYYNGEERAKGNILERFSAQQFPDLHSELNLSSLELGDSALYFCASSGGQTSSYNSPLHFGNGTRLTVT.

V usage is TRBV5-1 and J usage is TRBJ1-1; D remains ambiguous. Germline V lookup: CDR1 SGHRS, CDR2 YFSETQ. V was shortened by 0 bases and J by 3 bases, with 12 bases between the two germline ends. This CDR3 contains 15 residues. The CDR3 coding sequence is TGCGCCAGCAGCTTGGGTTGGGTCATGGACACTGAAGCTTTCTTT. Translated: CASSLGWVMDTEAFF.

This chain uses TRBV15 with TRBJ2-2; D tentatively reads TRBD1 or TRBD2 (6 bases each). The CDR3 has 15 residues. V was pared by 4 bases and J by 1 base, with 10 bases between. CDR1 is LNHNV, CDR2 YYDKDF, per germline (reference sequence). CDR3 loop: CATSTRGENTGELFF. The CDR3, as DNA: TGTGCCACCAGCACAAGGGGGGAGAACACCGGGGAGCTGTTTTTT.

CDR3: CASTPSVGSSPLHF. As DNA, the CDR3 is TGTGCCAGCACTCCGAGTGTCGGTTCCTCACCCCTCCACTTT. V and J are TRBV25-1 and TRBJ1-6; D remains unclear. V was clipped by 7 bases and J by 10 bases, with 17 bases between them. The germline V gene has CDR1 MGHDK and CDR2 SYGVNS. There are 14 residues in the CDR3.

This clone appeared a single time. CDR3 region: CASSEGPPEDRRNQPQHF. The CDR3 DNA is TGTGCCAGCAGTGAAGGGCCCCCGGAAGACAGGAGAAATCAGCCCCAGCATTTT. This chain connects TRBV6-1 to TRBJ1-5, with D perhaps matching TRBD1 (6 bases). V dropped 1 base and J dropped 4 bases, with 20 bases sitting between them. Germline V gene sequence: CDR1 MNHNS, CDR2 SASEGT. This CDR3 comprises 18 residues.

The chain is built from TRBV5-5 and TRBJ2-7; D possibly corresponds to TRBD1 (5 bases). The CDR3 is 13 residues long. Germline V gene sequence: CDR1 SGHKS, CDR2 YYEKEE (reference sequence). V was clipped by 1 base and J by 3 bases, with 8 bases between them. The CDR3 sequence is CASSLTGRYEQYV. The CDR3 bases are TGTGCCAGCAGCTTGACAGGACGCTACGAGCAGTACGTC.

J is TRBJ1-1 and V is TRBV27; no clear D gene. V lost 2 bases, J lost 5 bases, and 12 bases lay in between. Germline CDR1 and CDR2: MNHEY and SMNVEV (reference sequence). This CDR3 is built from 14 residues. CDR3 sequence: CASSLLGRTTEAFF. The CDR3 DNA sequence: TGTGCCAGCAGTTTACTGGGCAGAACAACTGAAGCTTTCTTT.

V usage is TRBV9 and J usage is TRBJ2-1, with no clear D. Germline V gene data show CDR1 as SGDLS and CDR2 as YYNGEE. V gave up 0 bases and J gave up 5 bases, with 15 bases separating them. CDR3 size: 16 residues. CDR3 residues: CASSVVAGGGNNEQFF. The CDR3 bases are TGTGCCAGCAGCGTAGTAGCTGGCGGCGGCAACAATGAGCAGTTCTTC.

V usage is TRBV12-3 or TRBV12-4 and J usage is TRBJ1-2; D unresolved. CDR3 size: 13 residues. Trimming cost V 6 bases and J 1 base, with 9 bases left between them. The DNA of the CDR3 is TGTGCCAGCAGAGCAACACTTAACTATGGCTACACCTTC. Protein sequence: CASRATLNYGYTF.

The V call is TRBV12-3 or TRBV12-4, the J call TRBJ2-2; D is perhaps TRBD1 or TRBD2 (5 bases each). Trimming removed 5 bases from V and 7 bases from J, with 8 bases in between. This CDR3 is built from 12 residues. CDR3 nucleotides: TGTGCCAGCAGTGGGGACGACGGGGAGCTGTTTTTT. Translating it yields CASSGDDGELFF.